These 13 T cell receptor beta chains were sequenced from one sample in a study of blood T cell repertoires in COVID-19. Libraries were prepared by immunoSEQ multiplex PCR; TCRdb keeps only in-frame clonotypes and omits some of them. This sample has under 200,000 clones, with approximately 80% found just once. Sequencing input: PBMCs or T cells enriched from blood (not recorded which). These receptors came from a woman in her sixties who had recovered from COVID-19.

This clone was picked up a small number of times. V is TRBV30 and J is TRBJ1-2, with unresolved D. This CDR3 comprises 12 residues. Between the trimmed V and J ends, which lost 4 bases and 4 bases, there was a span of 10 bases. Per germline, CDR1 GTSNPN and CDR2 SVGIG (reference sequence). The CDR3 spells CAWTEVSYGYTF. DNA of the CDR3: TGTGCCTGGACCGAGGTTAGCTATGGCTACACCTTC.

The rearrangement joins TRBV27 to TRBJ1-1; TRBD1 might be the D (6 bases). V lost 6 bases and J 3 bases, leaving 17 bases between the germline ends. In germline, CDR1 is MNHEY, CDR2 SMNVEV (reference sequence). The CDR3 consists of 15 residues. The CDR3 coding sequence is TGTGCCAGCAGAACCTATACCAGGGGCGACACTGAAGCTTTCTTT. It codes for CASRTYTRGDTEAFF.

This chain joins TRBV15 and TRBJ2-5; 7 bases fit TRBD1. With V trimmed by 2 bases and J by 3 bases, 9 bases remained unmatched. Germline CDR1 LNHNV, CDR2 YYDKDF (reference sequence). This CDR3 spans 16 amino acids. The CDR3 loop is CATSRNVMGTEETQYF. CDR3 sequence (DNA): TGTGCCACCAGCAGAAACGTAATGGGGACAGAAGAGACCCAGTACTTC.

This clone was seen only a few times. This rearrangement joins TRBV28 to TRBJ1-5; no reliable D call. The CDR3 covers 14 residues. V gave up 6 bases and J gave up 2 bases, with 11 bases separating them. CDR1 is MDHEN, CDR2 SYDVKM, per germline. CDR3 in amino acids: CASSPSLGNQPQHF. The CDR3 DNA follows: TGTGCCAGCAGCCCGAGTTTAGGCAATCAGCCCCAGCATTTT.

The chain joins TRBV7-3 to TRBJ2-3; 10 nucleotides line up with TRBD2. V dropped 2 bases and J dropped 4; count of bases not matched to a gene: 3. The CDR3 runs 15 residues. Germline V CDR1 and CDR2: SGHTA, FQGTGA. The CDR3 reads CASSLASGSADTQYF. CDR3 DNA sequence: TGTGCCAGCAGCTTAGCTAGCGGGAGTGCAGATACGCAGTATTTT.

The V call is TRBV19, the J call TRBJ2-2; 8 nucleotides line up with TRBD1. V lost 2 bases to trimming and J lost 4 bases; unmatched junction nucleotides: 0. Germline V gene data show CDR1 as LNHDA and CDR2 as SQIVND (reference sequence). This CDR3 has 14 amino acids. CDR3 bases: TGTGCCAGTAGTATACAGGGGGCCACCGGGGAGCTGTTTTTT. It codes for CASSIQGATGELFF.

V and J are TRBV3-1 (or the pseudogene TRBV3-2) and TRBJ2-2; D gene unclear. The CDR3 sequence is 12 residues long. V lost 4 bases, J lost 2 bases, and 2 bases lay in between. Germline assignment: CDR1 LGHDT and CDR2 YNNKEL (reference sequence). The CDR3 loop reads CASSPNTGELFF. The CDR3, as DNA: TGTGCCAGCAGCCCTAACACCGGGGAGCTGTTTTTT.

As DNA, the CDR3 is TGTGCCAGCAGCGGACAGGGGGCGCCTGGAAACACCATATATTTT. Amino acid sequence: CASSGQGAPGNTIYF. J is TRBJ1-3 and V is TRBV9, with 10 bases identical to TRBD1. Germline CDR1 SGDLS, CDR2 YYNGEE. The CDR3 length is 15 residues. The V gene end was trimmed by 3 bases and the J gene end by 2 bases; junction bases not matched to a gene: 2.

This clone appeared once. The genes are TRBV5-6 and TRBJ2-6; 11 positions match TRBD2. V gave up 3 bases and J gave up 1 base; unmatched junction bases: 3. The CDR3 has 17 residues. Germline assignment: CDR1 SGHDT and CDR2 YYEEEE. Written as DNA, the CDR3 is TGTGCCAGCAGCTCGGGACTAGCGGCATCTGGGGCCAACGTCCTGACTTTC. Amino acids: CASSSGLAASGANVLTF. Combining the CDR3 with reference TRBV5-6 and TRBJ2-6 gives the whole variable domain DAGVTQSPTHLIKTRGQQVTLRCSPKSGHDTVSWYQQALGQGPQFIFQYYEEEERQRGNFPDRFSGHQFPNYSSELNVNALLLGDSALYLCASSSGLAASGANVLTFGAGSRLTVL.

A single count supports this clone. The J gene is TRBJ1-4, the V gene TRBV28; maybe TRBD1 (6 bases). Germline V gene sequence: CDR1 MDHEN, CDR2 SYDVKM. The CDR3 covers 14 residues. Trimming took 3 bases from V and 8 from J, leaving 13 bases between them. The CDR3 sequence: CASSFQGRGEKLFF. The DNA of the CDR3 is TGTGCCAGCAGTTTTCAGGGGCGAGGGGAAAAACTGTTTTTT.

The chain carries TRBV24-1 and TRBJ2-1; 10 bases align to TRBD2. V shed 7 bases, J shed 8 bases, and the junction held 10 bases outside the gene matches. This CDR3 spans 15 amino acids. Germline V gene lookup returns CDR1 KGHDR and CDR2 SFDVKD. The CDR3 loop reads CATSSAGGPFDEQFF. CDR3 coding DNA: TGTGCCACCAGCTCAGCGGGAGGGCCTTTTGATGAGCAGTTCTTC.

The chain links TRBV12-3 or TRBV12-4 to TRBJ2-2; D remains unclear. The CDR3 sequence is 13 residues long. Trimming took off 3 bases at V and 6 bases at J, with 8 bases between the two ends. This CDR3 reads CASSLLVPGELFF. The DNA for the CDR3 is TGTGCCAGCAGTTTGTTAGTCCCCGGGGAGCTGTTTTTT.

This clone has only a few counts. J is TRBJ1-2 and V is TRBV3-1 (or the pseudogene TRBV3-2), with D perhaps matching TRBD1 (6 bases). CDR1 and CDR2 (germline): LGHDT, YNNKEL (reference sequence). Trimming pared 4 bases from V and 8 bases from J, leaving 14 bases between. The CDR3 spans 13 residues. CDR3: CASSPYRTEGYTF. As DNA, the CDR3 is TGTGCCAGCAGCCCTTACCGGACAGAAGGCTACACCTTC.